The present T cell receptor (beta chain) was sequenced within a study of cytomegalovirus exposure and HLA in healthy donors (dated by TCRdb to the late 2010s). In terms of the full investigation: An earlier analysis of roughly 500 of the donors reported approximately 300 Gb of sequence data and around 110 million unique TCR beta sequences from some 180 million T cells. Among some 400 genotyped donors of the cohort, an average of about 240,000 unique TCR beta nucleotide sequences was sequenced per donor, of which 15% to 20% were non-productive. The study combined high-throughput TCR immunosequencing, statistical association of individual TCRs with disease status, and machine learning to predict cytomegalovirus infection status. The study aimed to test whether cataloging public T cell receptors could reveal signatures of past pathogen exposure. An early release covering 550 to 650 HLA-typed donors comprised around 300 gigabases of sequencing data and about 90 million unique TCR sequences. Typing coverage differed by locus: A, B, C, DRB1 and DQB1 were typed in roughly 629-640 donors, DQA1 in roughly 500, DPA1 in some 610, and DPB1 in approximately 450. Among the roughly 380 genotyped donors, approximately 82% belonged to the genetic ancestry cluster associated with self-reported Caucasian donors. Using immunosequencing, the study profiled T cell repertoires from about 650 subjects and related those repertoires to cytomegalovirus serostatus. Rather than drawing on any new phenotypic data, the later analysis identified candidate immune exposures from TCR beta sequences and the way those sequences occurred across donors. In a later analysis, previously published TCR beta repertoires from 666 donors were re-analyzed and high-resolution HLA genotyping was added so that TCR occurrence patterns could be studied. Class I and class II HLA loci were covered by the typing at four-digit resolution. Every repertoire in the discovery cohort had been generated on one and the same sequencing platform. Donor age, sex, ethnicity and CMV serostatus were compiled alongside the repertoire data. Because of strong linkage in the cohort, five DR-DQ haplotypes were treated as single units for association and clustering. A separate validation cohort of approximately 120 different subjects was used in addition to the 666-subject first cohort. To decide whether each TCR beta V gene segment behaved as functional or pseudogenic, an earlier analysis of some 570 of the donors relied on high-throughput TCR beta sequencing. In a later genetic analysis, genome-wide SNP genotypes for about 55% of the roughly 670 donors were used, and that subset was treated as a discovery cohort.

The cohort consisted of some 730 healthy bone marrow donors. All cohort members were sampled while nominally healthy, although unrecorded immune exposures were likely present. The donor was CMV seronegative and belonged to the group of several hundred seronegative cohort members. Every donor gave a peripheral blood sample, and the peripheral blood mononuclear cells from that sample were used for TCR beta sequencing. Genomic DNA extraction from the blood cell samples was performed with the Qiagen DNeasy Blood Extraction Kit. Library prep was done by the immunoSEQ multiplex PCR assay. A mixture of 60 forward primers for TCR Vbeta segments and 13 reverse primers for TCR Jbeta segments was used in the multiplex PCR. The CDR3 region of rearranged TCR beta genes was amplified from genomic DNA with a multiplex PCR assay. Amplified TCR beta libraries were sequenced as 87-base-pair reads on the Illumina HiSeq System. The paper's processing steps were these. In a later analysis, 70 million to 95 million unique TCR beta chains were counted across the 650 to 750 repertoires, and around 11 million of these chains were shared by at least two donors. A nearest-neighbor algorithm error-corrected the raw reads and collapsed the reads into unique sequences, merging closely related sequences to remove PCR and sequencing errors. Alignment of CDR3 sequences to IMGT reference sequences was used to assign V, D and J gene segments. For a sequence to be retained, a match of at least six nucleotides to both a V gene segment and a J gene segment was required. Rearrangements were called productive when the CDR3 lacked stop codons and stayed in frame with V and J; all others were non-productive. CDR3 was defined by IMGT convention, running from the second conserved V-encoded cysteine to the conserved J-encoded phenylalanine. The earlier analysis of around 640 of the donors excluded sequences that lacked an unambiguous match to a single V gene segment. In an earlier analysis of a few hundred of the donors, V segments were called functional above 56.7% productive rearrangements and were called segregating when the between-donor standard deviation exceeded 5%. A statistical classification framework was developed to diagnose cytomegalovirus status using the catalog of TCR beta chain sequences. In a later analysis, V and J genes were assigned by comparing TCR nucleotide sequences against IMGT/GENE-DB human TR gene sequences. The TCRdist pipeline was used in a later analysis to assign CDR3 sequences and most-parsimonious VDJ recombination scenarios. In a later analysis, each TCR beta chain was defined by its CDR3 amino acid sequence together with its V-gene family, and reads lacking a unique V-gene family were excluded. To address suspected cross-contamination and a sequencing artifact, a later analysis removed a few hundred highly shared, low-generation-probability nucleotide sequences. In a later analysis, a clonal expansion index was calculated for each public chain from normalized within-repertoire ranks of inferred template counts. Generation probabilities in a later analysis came from a VDJ recombination model fitted to out-of-frame rearrangements, and those results were checked against IGoR. In a later analysis, TCR-TCR, TCR-HLA and TCR-CMV co-occurrence was scored with hypergeometric tests, and a repertoire-size bias correction was applied to TCR pairs. In a later analysis, false discovery rates were estimated by permuting HLA or CMV assignments 20 times. In a later analysis, co-occurring TCRs were grouped using DBSCAN, and TCRdist sequence similarity was added for clustering within HLA-allele-positive subsets. Co-occurrence clustering excluded repertoires with fewer than 30,000 or more than 120,000 public chains, plus five with anomalous nucleotide sharing. Held by TCRdb, this immuneACCESS table contains in-frame sequences only and omits some clones. Under half of the omission traces to an unresolved V gene where checked; the cause of the rest is unknown. V, J and clone size derive from that table, while D and trimming were established from the DNA sequence. This sample gives 190,000 or so clones in total; 80% of them show up just once. The leading ten clones occupy under 0.8% of the sample.

Study-wide findings and limitations: In a later analysis, several top co-occurrence clusters were reported to appear linked to parvovirus B19, influenza, CMV and Epstein-Barr virus. In a later analysis, HLA-associated TCR beta chains were found to be more clonally expanded and to have lower generation probabilities than equally common non-associated chains. In a later analysis, most CMV-associated TCR beta chains were found to appear HLA-restricted, with HLA associations seemingly driven largely by CMV exposure. It was suggested by the authors that the approach could potentially be generalized to other disease states and immunological phenotypes. Across donors, most TCR sequences were observed very rarely, whereas some public TCRs were present in many individuals. The cohort was sequenced for TCR beta chains only, and without alpha or paired-chain data the features that could be detected were limited. Correlated functional status among segregating V segments might be attributable to linkage disequilibrium, but an unknown experimental factor could not be ruled out. The classifier was reported to diagnose cytomegalovirus status with high specificity and sensitivity in both the original and validation cohorts. Immune exposure information for the cohort was limited to CMV serostatus. Because the 87-base-pair reads could not distinguish some IMGT-functional V segments, including TRBV6-2 and TRBV6-3, those segments were excluded. Presence/absence analyses assumed roughly uniform sequencing depth across donors, an assumption that may not hold. In vitro tests confirmed that a few of the cytomegalovirus-associated TCR beta chains recognize cytomegalovirus antigens. HLA typing was unavailable for some donors at each locus, so association tests used only the typed subset. An association between a missense DCLRE1C variant and V-gene and J-gene trimming of TCR beta chains was found in a later genetic analysis and replicated in an independent cohort. A further reported finding was that TCR beta sequences accurately predicted the HLA-A and HLA-B alleles for most subjects in the first cohort. Broadly in line with IMGT annotations, most TCR beta V segments showed up in productive rearrangements about 87% or about 30% of the time in an earlier analysis of 450 to 750 of the donors. A cluster of highly shared sequence variants was judged likely to represent a technical artifact of the sequencing pipeline. In a later analysis, about 16,000 TCR beta sequences were associated with specific HLA alleles at a false discovery rate of 0.05. Because counts were too low, seventeen rarely observed V segments, including chromosome 9 orphons, were excluded from the earlier analysis of under 650 of the donors. A total of 150 or so TCR beta chains were listed by the study as associated with cytomegalovirus. A later genetic analysis reported fewer N-insertions in productive TCRs among donors in an Asian-associated ancestry cluster than the roughly 620-donor mean. In a later analysis, TCR association rates were found to vary across HLA loci, with the most associated TCRs seen for DRB1 alleles and the fewest for HLA-C alleles. When HLA alleles, especially DR and DQ, strongly co-occurred, attributing TCR associations to individual alleles was difficult.

The germline V gene yields SGHTA for CDR1 and FQGNSA for CDR2. Trimming removed 8 bases from V and 5 bases from J; the gene matches leave 19 bases unexplained. From the cysteine through the phenylalanine, the CDR3 covers 18 amino acids. The sequence is cut down to CDR3 DNA, 54 bases in frame from base 1. In regard to this clone: It has no known antigen specificity. Qualities for individual bases were not recorded, and no much larger clone is one base off.

This TCR was sampled from a boy aged 5 to 17 in good health and CMV-seronegative. The rearrangement joined TRBV7-2 to TRBJ2-7, with 12 bases aligning to TRBD2. Sequencing used PBMCs. The CDR3 reads as follows: CASPRGLAGSGGKHEQYF. The DNA sequence reads TGTGCCAGCCCTAGAGGACTAGCGGGATCGGGTGGTAAGCACGAGCAGTACTTC.